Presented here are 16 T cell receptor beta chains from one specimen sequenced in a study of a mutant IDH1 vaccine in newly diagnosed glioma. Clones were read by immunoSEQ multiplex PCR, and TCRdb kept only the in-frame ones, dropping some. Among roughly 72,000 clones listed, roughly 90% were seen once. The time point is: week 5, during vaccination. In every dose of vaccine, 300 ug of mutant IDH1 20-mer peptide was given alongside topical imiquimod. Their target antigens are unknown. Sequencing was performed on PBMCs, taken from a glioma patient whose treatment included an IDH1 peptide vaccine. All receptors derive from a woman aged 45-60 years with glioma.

CDR3 bases: TGTGCCAGCAGCGACATCGGGGTTATGAACACTGAAGCTTTCTTT. Encoded protein: CASSDIGVMNTEAFF. J is TRBJ1-1 and V is TRBV6-6, with D unresolved. The CDR3 is 15 amino acids. Germline V gene data show CDR1 as MNHNY and CDR2 as SVGAGI (reference sequence). The V end lost 6 bases, the J end lost 0 bases, and 14 bases lay between the germline ends.

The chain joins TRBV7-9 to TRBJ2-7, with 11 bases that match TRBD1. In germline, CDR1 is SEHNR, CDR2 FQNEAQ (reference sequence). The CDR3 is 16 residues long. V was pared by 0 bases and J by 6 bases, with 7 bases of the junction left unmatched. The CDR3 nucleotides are TGTGCCAGCAGCTTAGCGGGACAGGGGGTTTTCCGCGAGCAGTACTTC. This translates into CASSLAGQGVFREQYF.

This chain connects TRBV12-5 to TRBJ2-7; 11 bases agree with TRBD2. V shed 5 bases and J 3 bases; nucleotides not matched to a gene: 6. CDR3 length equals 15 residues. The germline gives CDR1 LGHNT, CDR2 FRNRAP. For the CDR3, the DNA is TGTGCTAGTGGTCGGGGGACTAGCGGAAGCTACGAGCAGTACTTC. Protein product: CASGRGTSGSYEQYF.

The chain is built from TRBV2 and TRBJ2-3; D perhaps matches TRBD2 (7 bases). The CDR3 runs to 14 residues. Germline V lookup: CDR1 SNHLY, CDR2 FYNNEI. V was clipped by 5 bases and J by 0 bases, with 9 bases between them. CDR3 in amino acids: CASSRGGSTDTQYF. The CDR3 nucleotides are TGTGCCAGCAGTAGGGGGGGTAGCACAGATACGCAGTATTTT. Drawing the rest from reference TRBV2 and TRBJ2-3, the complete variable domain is EPEVTQTPSHQVTQMGQEVILRCVPISNHLYFYWYRQILGQKVEFLVSFYNNEISEKSEIFDDQFSVERPDGSNFTLKIRSTKLEDSAMYFCASSRGGSTDTQYFGPGTRLTVL.

The CDR3 DNA sequence: TGTGCCAGCAGCGCTAACACCGGGGAGCTGTTTTTT. It yields the protein CASSANTGELFF. This rearrangement joins TRBV9 to TRBJ2-2; D ambiguous. The germline V gene has CDR1 SGDLS and CDR2 YYNGEE. The CDR3 has 12 residues. The V end lost 3 bases, the J end lost 2 bases, and 2 bases lay between the germline ends.

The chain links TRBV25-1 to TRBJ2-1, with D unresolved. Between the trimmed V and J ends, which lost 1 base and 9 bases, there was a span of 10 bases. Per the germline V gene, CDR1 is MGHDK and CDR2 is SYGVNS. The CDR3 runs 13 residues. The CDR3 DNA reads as TGTGCCAGCAGTGAATCGGAGTTCAGTGAGCAGTTCTTC. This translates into CASSESEFSEQFF.

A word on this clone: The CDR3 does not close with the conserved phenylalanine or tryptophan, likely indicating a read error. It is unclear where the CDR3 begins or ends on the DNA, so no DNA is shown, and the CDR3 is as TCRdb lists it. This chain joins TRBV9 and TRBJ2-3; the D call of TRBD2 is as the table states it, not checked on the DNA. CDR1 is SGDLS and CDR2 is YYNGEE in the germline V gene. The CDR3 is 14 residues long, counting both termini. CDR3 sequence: CASSVFSGLAGHRV.

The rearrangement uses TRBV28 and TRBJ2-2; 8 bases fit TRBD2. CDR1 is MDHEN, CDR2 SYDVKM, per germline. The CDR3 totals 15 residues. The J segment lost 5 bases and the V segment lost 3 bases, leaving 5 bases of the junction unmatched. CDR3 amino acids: CASSFSGSRTGELFF. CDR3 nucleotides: TGTGCCAGCAGTTTCAGCGGGAGTCGGACCGGGGAGCTGTTTTTT.

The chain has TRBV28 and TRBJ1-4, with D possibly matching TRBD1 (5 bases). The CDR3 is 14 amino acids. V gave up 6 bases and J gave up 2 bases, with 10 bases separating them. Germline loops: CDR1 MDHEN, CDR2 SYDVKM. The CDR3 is CASSLTDTNEKLFF. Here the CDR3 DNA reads TGTGCCAGCAGCTTGACAGATACTAATGAAAAACTGTTTTTT.

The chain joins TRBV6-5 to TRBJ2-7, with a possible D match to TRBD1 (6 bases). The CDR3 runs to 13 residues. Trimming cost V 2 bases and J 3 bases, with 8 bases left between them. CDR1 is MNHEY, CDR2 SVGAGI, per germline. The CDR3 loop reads CASSYPDSYEQYF. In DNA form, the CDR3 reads TGTGCCAGCAGTTACCCGGACAGCTACGAGCAGTACTTC.

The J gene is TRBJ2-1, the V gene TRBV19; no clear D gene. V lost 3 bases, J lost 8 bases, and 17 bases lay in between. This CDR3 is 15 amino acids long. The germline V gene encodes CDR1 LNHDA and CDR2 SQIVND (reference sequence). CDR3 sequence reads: CASSIWIGLYDEQFF. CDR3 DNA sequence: TGTGCCAGTAGTATCTGGATTGGTCTATACGATGAGCAGTTCTTC.

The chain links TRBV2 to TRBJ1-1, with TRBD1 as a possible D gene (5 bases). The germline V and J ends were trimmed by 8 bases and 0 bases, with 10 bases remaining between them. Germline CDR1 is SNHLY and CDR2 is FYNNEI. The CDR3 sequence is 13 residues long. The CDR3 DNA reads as TGTGCCAGCGGGGGGGACCTGAACACTGAAGCTTTCTTT. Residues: CASGGDLNTEAFF.

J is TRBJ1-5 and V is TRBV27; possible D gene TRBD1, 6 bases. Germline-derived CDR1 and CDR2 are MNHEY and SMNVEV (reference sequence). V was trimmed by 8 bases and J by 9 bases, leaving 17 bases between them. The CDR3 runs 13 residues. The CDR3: CASRRQEWGPQHF. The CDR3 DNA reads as TGTGCCAGCCGCCGACAGGAATGGGGGCCCCAGCATTTT.

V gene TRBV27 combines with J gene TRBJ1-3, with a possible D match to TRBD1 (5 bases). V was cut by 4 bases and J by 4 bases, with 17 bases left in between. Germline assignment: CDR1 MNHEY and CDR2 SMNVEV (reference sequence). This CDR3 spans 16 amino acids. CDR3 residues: CASSYSGGISGNTIYF. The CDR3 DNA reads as TGTGCCAGCAGTTACTCGGGGGGAATCTCAGGAAACACCATATATTTT.

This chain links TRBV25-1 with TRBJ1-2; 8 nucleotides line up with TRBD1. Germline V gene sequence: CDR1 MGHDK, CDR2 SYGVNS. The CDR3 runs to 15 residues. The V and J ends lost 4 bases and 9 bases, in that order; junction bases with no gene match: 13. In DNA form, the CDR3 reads TGTGCCAGCAGTGCCCCAACCACAGGGGGAGGGAGCTACACCTTC. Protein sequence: CASSAPTTGGGSYTF.

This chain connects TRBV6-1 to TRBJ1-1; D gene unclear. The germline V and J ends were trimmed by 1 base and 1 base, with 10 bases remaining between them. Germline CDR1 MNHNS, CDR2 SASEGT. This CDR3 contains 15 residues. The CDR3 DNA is TGTGCCAGCAGTGAAGGTGTCAGGAAGAACACTGAAGCTTTCTTT. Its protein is CASSEGVRKNTEAFF.